The present T cell receptor beta chain was sequenced within a study of cytomegalovirus exposure and HLA in healthy donors. Primers for the PCR totalled 60 Vbeta and 13 Jbeta. The assay was immunoSEQ multiplex PCR, and TCRdb's table has in-frame clones only and misses some. The sample includes roughly 100,000 clones, roughly 80% of them seen just once. Germline CDR1 is SGHTA and CDR2 is FQGNSA. Between the trimmed V and J ends, which lost 5 bases and 6 bases, there was a span of 13 bases. This CDR3 has 14 amino acids. Source material: PBMCs. The chain employs TRBV7-2 and TRBJ2-2; possible D gene TRBD1, 6 bases. The origin of this receptor is a young man in good health and CMV-seropositive. CDR3 protein: CASSPRQDAGELFF. The CDR3 bases are TGTGCCAGCAGCCCCCGACAGGACGCCGGGGAGCTGTTTTTT.